Listed below are T cell receptor beta chains from one sample, sequenced in a study of graft-versus-host responses after intestinal transplantation. Repertoires were generated with immunoSEQ multiplex PCR, while TCRdb's copy carries only in-frame clones and drops some. There are more than 10,000 clones in the sample; approximately 31% occur only once, and 1.9% lies in the top ten. The sequencing used alloreactive CD4+ T cells from a mixed lymphocyte reaction culture, collected before transplantation. These receptors were taken from a human patient who was an organ donor for intestinal transplantation. CDR3s include the opening cysteine and the closing phenylalanine or tryptophan. D genes are given only for firm matches. Part of the rows lack a size; the others show once, few, many or a class for expanded clones.

-	TRBV10-2	few	TRBJ1-1	CASSGAGGMNTEAFF	TGCGCCAGCAGTGGGGCGGGGGGTATGAACACTGAAGCTTTCTTT
TRBD2	TRBV7-9	few	TRBJ2-1	CASSARLAGGNEQFF	TGTGCCAGCAGCGCGAGACTAGCGGGGGGGAATGAGCAGTTCTTC
TRBD1	TRBV7-6	-	TRBJ1-4	CASSPIRQGVGENLFF	TGTGCCAGCAGCCCGATACGACAGGGGGTCGGTGAAAACCTGTTTTTT
TRBD2	TRBV7-3	-	TRBJ2-3	CASSLTSGGDTQYF	TGTGCCAGCAGCTTGACTAGCGGGGGAGATACGCAGTATTTT
-	TRBV28	-	TRBJ1-1	CASSSTGLNTEAFF	TGTGCCAGCAGTTCGACAGGACTGAACACTGAAGCTTTCTTT
-	TRBV4-1	-	TRBJ1-4	CASSPQQGTNEKLFF	TGCGCCAGCAGCCCGCAACAGGGAACTAATGAAAAACTGTTTTTT
-	TRBV7-2	few	TRBJ1-2	CASSLGGTTTSNYGYTF	TGTGCCAGCAGCTTAGGGGGGACAACTACTTCTAACTATGGCTACACCTTC
-	TRBV6-1	-	TRBJ1-3	CASSGTHSSGNTIYF	TGTGCCAGCAGTGGTACTCACAGCTCTGGAAACACCATATATTTT
-	TRBV4-1	-	TRBJ1-2	CASSQQQGVHGYTF	TGCGCCAGCAGCCAACAACAGGGAGTCCATGGCTACACCTTC
-	TRBV6-1	-	TRBJ2-6	CASHPSSGANVLTF	TGTGCCAGTCATCCCAGCTCTGGGGCCAACGTCCTGACTTTC
TRBD2	TRBV7-3	-	TRBJ2-1	CASSPAGFRGGSYNEQFF	TGTGCCAGCAGCCCCGCCGGGTTCCGGGGGGGGTCCTACAATGAGCAGTTCTTC
TRBD1	TRBV5-6	medium-sized	TRBJ1-2	CASSPAQGVVYGYTF	TGTGCCAGCAGCCCCGCACAGGGGGTGGTCTATGGCTACACCTTC
TRBD2	TRBV4-3	-	TRBJ2-1	CASSQLSTSGEQFF	TGCGCCAGCAGCCAACTTTCGACTAGCGGGGAGCAGTTCTTC
-	TRBV30	-	TRBJ2-7	CAWNTQLGLEQYF	TGTGCCTGGAATACACAGCTTGGGCTCGAGCAGTACTTC
TRBD2	TRBV5-4	-	TRBJ2-3	CASSVNPSGGASDTQYF	TGTGCCAGCAGCGTAAATCCTAGCGGGGGGGCATCAGATACGCAGTATTTT
-	TRBV5-8	-	TRBJ2-4	CASSQDRAKNIQYF	TGCGCCAGCAGCCAAGACAGGGCCAAAAACATTCAGTACTTC
-	TRBV5-4	medium-sized	TRBJ1-2	CASSPPGGSGYTF	TGTGCCAGCAGCCCCCCGGGAGGTAGTGGCTACACCTTC
-	TRBV5-4	-	TRBJ1-2	CASSLVGATYYGYTF	TGTGCCAGCAGCTTGGTGGGGGCAACCTACTATGGCTACACCTTC
-	TRBV5-1	few	TRBJ2-3	CASSWGGALGGDTQYF	TGCGCCAGCAGCTGGGGGGGGGCACTGGGAGGAGATACGCAGTATTTT
TRBD1	TRBV19	medium-sized	TRBJ1-6	CASSLGQKAGNNSPLHF	TGTGCCAGTAGTTTGGGACAGAAGGCCGGGAATAATTCACCCCTCCACTTT
-	TRBV27	few	TRBJ2-3	CASWKGLDTDTQYF	TGTGCCAGCTGGAAGGGACTCGACACAGATACGCAGTATTTT
-	TRBV18	few	TRBJ2-5	CASSSRLQETQYF	TGTGCCAGCTCATCGAGGTTGCAAGAGACCCAGTACTTC
-	TRBV19	medium-sized	TRBJ1-3	CASSIRPSGNTIYF	TGTGCCAGTAGTATCAGGCCCTCTGGAAACACCATATATTTT
TRBD1	TRBV4-3	-	TRBJ2-2	CASGRGSGELFF	TGCGCCAGCGGCAGGGGGAGCGGGGAGCTGTTTTTT
TRBD1	TRBV19	few	TRBJ2-3	CASSRDRASTDTQYF	TGTGCCAGTAGTAGGGACAGGGCTAGCACAGATACGCAGTATTTT
TRBD1	TRBV5-5	few	TRBJ1-5	CASRLGQGVPGPQHF	TGTGCCAGCCGACTCGGACAGGGCGTTCCAGGGCCCCAGCATTTT
-	TRBV7-9	-	TRBJ1-5	CASSLAGGTQPQHF	TGTGCCAGCAGCTTAGCAGGAGGGACTCAGCCCCAGCATTTT
-	TRBV5-1	medium-sized	TRBJ2-1	CASSLGTGRGEQFF	TGCGCCAGCAGCTTGGGGACAGGGAGGGGTGAGCAGTTCTTC
TRBD2	TRBV5-4	few	TRBJ2-1	CASSPLRLAGTYNEQFF	TGCGCCAGCAGCCCCTTGAGGCTAGCGGGCACCTACAATGAGCAGTTCTTC
TRBD1	TRBV19	-	TRBJ2-2	CASIRRDRGRPNTGELFF	TGTGCCAGTATCCGGCGGGACAGGGGAAGACCTAACACCGGGGAGCTGTTTTTT
TRBD1	TRBV11-2	-	TRBJ2-5	CASSFGTGGRETQYF	TGTGCCAGCAGCTTCGGGACAGGGGGCCGAGAGACCCAGTACTTC
-	TRBV4-1	once	TRBJ1-2	CASSQGAGKHYGYTF	TGCGCCAGCAGCCAAGGAGCAGGGAAGCACTATGGCTACACCTTC
-	TRBV6-1	-	TRBJ2-1	CASGQDSYNEQFF	TGTGCCAGCGGCCAGGATTCCTACAATGAGCAGTTCTTC
TRBD1	TRBV6-5	few	TRBJ2-5	CASSRPRGPGTQYF	TGTGCCAGCAGCCGACCCAGGGGGCCAGGGACCCAGTACTTC
TRBD2	TRBV4-3	few	TRBJ2-3	CASSQELWRGAGDTQYF	TGCGCCAGCAGCCAAGAACTGTGGCGGGGGGCGGGAGATACGCAGTATTTT
-	TRBV10-3	medium-sized	TRBJ1-6	CAINPTDNSPLHF	TGTGCCATCAATCCGACAGATAATTCACCCCTCCACTTT
-	TRBV9	-	TRBJ2-6	CASSVATWTPYSGANVLTF	TGTGCCAGCAGCGTAGCTACTTGGACACCCTACTCTGGGGCCAACGTCCTGACTTTC
TRBD1	TRBV5-1	few	TRBJ2-5	CASSLWTGKETQYF	TGCGCCAGCAGCTTGTGGACAGGGAAAGAGACCCAGTACTTC
-	TRBV6-5	-	TRBJ1-2	CASSYAGRRELVRTF	TGTGCCAGCAGTTACGCGGGACGTAGGGAGCTAGTGAGGACCTTC
TRBD2	TRBV18	-	TRBJ2-5	CASSPLPGTSGLDQETQYF	TGTGCCAGCTCACCGCTGCCCGGGACTAGCGGACTGGACCAAGAGACCCAGTACTTC